The entry below gives a single T cell receptor (beta chain) sequence along with its context. A single record per CDR3 protein comes from TCRdb applying MiXCR to the 5' RACE reads. The table shows 210,000 or so distinct CDR3 sequences, with 7.5% occurring only once. The source of the sample is a study of identical twins. Trimming removed 0 bases from V and 4 bases from J; junction bases left unmatched: 3. CDR1 is SGHNT and CDR2 is YYREEE in the germline V gene (reference sequence). CDR3 length: 16 amino acids. These same data were also listed under a study on yellow fever vaccine responses in identical twins.

The sample consisted of memory (CD45RO+) T cells sorted from blood. The V call is TRBV5-4, the J call TRBJ2-1; 11 nucleotides align to TRBD2. The sequence was collected from a woman between 18 and 30 years old in good health. The CDR3 DNA reads as TGTGCCAGCAGCTTGGACACTAGCGGGAGATACAATGAGCAGTTCTTC. Translation: CASSLDTSGRYNEQFF.